A selection of T cell receptor beta chains follows, all from one sample in a study of T-cell memory formation after mild COVID-19. TCRdb called the 5' RACE reads again in MiXCR, with one record for every CDR3 protein. The repertoire has about 81,000 distinct CDR3 sequences, approximately 23% of them found once; the top ten carry around 40%. The sequenced material came from PBMCs or a T cell subset sorted from them (not recorded which). The source is a man between 18 and 35 years old who had mild COVID-19 (a few samples of this study predate the infection). Cell type and time point are not known. The CDR3 runs from the conserved cysteine through the conserved F or W. The order of the fields is V gene, J gene, CDR3 protein.

v_gene: TRBV12-3/TRBV12-4; j_gene: TRBJ1-2; CDR3aa: CASSFFVEWEPSGGDGYTF
v_gene: TRBV5-1; j_gene: TRBJ2-2; CDR3aa: CASSTSDPNTGELFF
v_gene: TRBV15; j_gene: TRBJ1-6; CDR3aa: CATSREGHLSSYNSPLHF
v_gene: TRBV5-6; j_gene: TRBJ2-5; CDR3aa: CASSLIRALGGETQYF
v_gene: TRBV25-1; j_gene: TRBJ2-3; CDR3aa: CASSVLAERTDTQYF
v_gene: TRBV4-3; j_gene: TRBJ2-3; CDR3aa: CASSLRQLGTDTQYF
v_gene: TRBV4-1; j_gene: TRBJ2-2; CDR3aa: CASSQVPAGSTGELFF
v_gene: TRBV4-1; j_gene: TRBJ2-7; CDR3aa: CASSQGMRDEQYF
v_gene: TRBV10-2; j_gene: TRBJ1-1; CDR3aa: CASIKVVGALEPTAFF
v_gene: TRBV21-1; j_gene: TRBJ2-3; CDR3aa: CARERGAPDTDTQYF
v_gene: TRBV6-2/TRBV6-3; j_gene: TRBJ1-5; CDR3aa: CASSYQAQPQHF
v_gene: TRBV7-3; j_gene: TRBJ2-1; CDR3aa: CASSYSSGVVGEQFF
v_gene: TRBV4-3; j_gene: TRBJ1-1; CDR3aa: CASSQTGQGTEAFF
v_gene: TRBV6-5; j_gene: TRBJ1-5; CDR3aa: CASSRRRNSNQPQHF
v_gene: TRBV12-5; j_gene: TRBJ1-1; CDR3aa: CASARGRTNTEAFF
v_gene: TRBV14; j_gene: TRBJ2-2; CDR3aa: CASSQFPGQGDSGGELFF
v_gene: TRBV10-3; j_gene: TRBJ2-7; CDR3aa: CAISVGYEQYF
v_gene: TRBV4-1; j_gene: TRBJ1-1; CDR3aa: CASSPARTPNTEAFF
v_gene: TRBV27; j_gene: TRBJ1-1; CDR3aa: CASSPLDRLGNTEAFF
v_gene: TRBV9; j_gene: TRBJ2-2; CDR3aa: CASSGLRAGELFF
v_gene: TRBV6-5; j_gene: TRBJ1-1; CDR3aa: CASSFTGTGGTEAFF
v_gene: TRBV24-1; j_gene: TRBJ2-3; CDR3aa: CATSSTGGTDTQYF